Each of the 4 T cell receptor beta chains below was sequenced from the same sample in a study of identical twins (dated by TCRdb to 2016 to 2017). Libraries were made using 5' RACE. This sample was sequenced with an Illumina HiSeq 2000. TCRdb applied fastp at Q25 and MiXCR to the public reads, then kept only in-frame beta chains. Each CDR3 protein appears once, grouped with its most common genes and DNA. This sample lists around 960,000 distinct CDR3 sequences; approximately 13% were detected once. Around 1.5% of the sample is in the top ten clones. These data also featured in a second study, about yellow fever vaccine responses in identical twins.

Sample: PBMCs. These receptors all stem from a woman younger than 30 in good health.

There are a few counts of this clonotype. The chain links TRBV12-3 or TRBV12-4 to TRBJ1-6; 7 positions agree with TRBD1. The V segment lost 10 bases and the J segment 10 bases; nucleotides outside the gene matches: 13. The CDR3 sequence is 14 residues long. CDR3 in amino acids: CATKRQGVRSPLHF. As DNA, the CDR3 is TGTGCCACTAAACGACAGGGTGTGAGGTCACCCCTCCACTTT.

This clonotype occurred a few times. J is TRBJ2-7 and V is TRBV12-3 or TRBV12-4; 7 bases map to TRBD2. The CDR3 is 12 amino acids. Losses at the gene ends were 6 bases for V and 7 bases for J; bases not matched to a gene: 6. The CDR3 DNA reads TGTGCCAGCAGGCTAGCGGCGAAGGAGCAGTACTTC. Amino acids: CASRLAAKEQYF.

This clonotype was counted a few times. The chain joins TRBV4-1 to TRBJ1-2; 9 bases map to TRBD1. CDR1 is MGHRA, CDR2 YSYEKL, per germline. V dropped 4 bases and J dropped 4; count of bases not matched to a gene: 7. The CDR3 totals 15 residues. The CDR3 sequence: CASSPRDRDIYGYTF. CDR3 coding DNA: TGCGCCAGCAGCCCCCGGGACAGGGACATCTATGGCTACACCTTC.

The rearrangement joins TRBV12-3 or TRBV12-4 to TRBJ1-1, with unresolved D. The CDR3 is made up of 13 amino acids. The V end was cut by 6 bases, the J end by 1 base, with 9 bases between. The chain's CDR3 is CASRRVKNTEAFF. CDR3 sequence (DNA): TGTGCCAGCAGGAGGGTGAAGAACACTGAAGCTTTCTTT.